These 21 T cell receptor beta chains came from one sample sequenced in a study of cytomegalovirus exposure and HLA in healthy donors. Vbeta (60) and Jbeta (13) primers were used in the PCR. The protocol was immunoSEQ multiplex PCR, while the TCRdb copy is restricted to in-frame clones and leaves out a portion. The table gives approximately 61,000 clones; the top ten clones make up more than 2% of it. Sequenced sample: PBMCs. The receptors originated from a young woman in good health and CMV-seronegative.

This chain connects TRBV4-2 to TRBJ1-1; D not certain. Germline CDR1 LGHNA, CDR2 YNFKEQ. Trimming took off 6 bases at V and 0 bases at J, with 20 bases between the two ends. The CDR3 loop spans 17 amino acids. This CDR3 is CASSARPRNDMNTEAFF. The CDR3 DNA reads TGTGCCAGCAGTGCAAGGCCCAGAAATGACATGAACACTGAAGCTTTCTTT.

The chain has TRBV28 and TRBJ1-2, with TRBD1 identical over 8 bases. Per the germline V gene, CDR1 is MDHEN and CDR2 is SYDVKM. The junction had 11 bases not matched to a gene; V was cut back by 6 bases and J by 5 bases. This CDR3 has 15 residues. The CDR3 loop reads CASSSGGQGRYGYTF. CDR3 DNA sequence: TGTGCCAGCAGCTCAGGAGGACAGGGACGGTATGGCTACACCTTC.

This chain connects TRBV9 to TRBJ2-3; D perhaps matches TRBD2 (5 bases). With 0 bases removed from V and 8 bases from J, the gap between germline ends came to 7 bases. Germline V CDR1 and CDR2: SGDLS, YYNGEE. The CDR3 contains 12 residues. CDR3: CASSVVEGTQYF. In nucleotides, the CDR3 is TGTGCCAGCAGCGTAGTCGAGGGTACGCAGTATTTT.

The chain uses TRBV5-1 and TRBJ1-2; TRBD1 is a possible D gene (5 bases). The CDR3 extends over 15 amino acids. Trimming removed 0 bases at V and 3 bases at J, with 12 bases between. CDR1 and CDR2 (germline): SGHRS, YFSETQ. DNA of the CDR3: TGCGCCAGCAGCTTGGCGCAGGGCGAGTACTATGGCTACACCTTC. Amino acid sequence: CASSLAQGEYYGYTF.

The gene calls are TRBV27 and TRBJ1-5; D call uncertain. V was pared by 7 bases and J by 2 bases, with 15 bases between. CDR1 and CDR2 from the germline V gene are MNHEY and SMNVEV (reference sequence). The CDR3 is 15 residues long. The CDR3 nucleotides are TGTGCCAGCATCAAGGAGGAGGATGGCAATCAGCCCCAGCATTTT. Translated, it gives CASIKEEDGNQPQHF.

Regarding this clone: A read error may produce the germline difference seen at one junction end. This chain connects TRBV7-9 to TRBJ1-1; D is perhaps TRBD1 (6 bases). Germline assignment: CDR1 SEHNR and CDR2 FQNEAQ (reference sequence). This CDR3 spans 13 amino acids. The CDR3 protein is CASTLQGNTEAFF. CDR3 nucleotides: TGTGCCAGCACCTTACAGGGGAACACTGAAGCTTTCTTT.

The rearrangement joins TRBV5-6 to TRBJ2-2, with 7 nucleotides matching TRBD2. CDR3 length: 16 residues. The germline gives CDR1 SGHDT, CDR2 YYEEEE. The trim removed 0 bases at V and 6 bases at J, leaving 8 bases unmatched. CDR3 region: CASSLVSSGHAGELFF. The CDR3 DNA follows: TGTGCCAGCAGCTTGGTATCTAGCGGTCACGCCGGGGAGCTGTTTTTT.

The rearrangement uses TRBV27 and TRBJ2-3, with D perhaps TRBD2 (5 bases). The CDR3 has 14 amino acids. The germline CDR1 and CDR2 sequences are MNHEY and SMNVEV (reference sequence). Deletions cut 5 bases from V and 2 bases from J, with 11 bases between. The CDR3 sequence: CASSRVASTDTQYF. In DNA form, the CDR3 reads TGTGCCAGCAGTCGGGTAGCGTCCACAGATACGCAGTATTTT.

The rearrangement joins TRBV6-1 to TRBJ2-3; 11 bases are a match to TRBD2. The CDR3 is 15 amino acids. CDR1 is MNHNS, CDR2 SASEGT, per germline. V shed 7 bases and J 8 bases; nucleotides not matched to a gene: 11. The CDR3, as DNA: TGTGCCAGCACACCCCTAGCGGGGGGTGTTACTACGCAGTATTTT. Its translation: CASTPLAGGVTTQYF.

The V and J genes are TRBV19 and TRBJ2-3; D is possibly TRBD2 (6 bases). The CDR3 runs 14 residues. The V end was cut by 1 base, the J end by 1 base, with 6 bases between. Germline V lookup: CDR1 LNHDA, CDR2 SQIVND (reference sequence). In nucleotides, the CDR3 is TGTGCCAGTAGTATAGCGGGGGGCACAGATACGCAGTATTTT. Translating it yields CASSIAGGTDTQYF.

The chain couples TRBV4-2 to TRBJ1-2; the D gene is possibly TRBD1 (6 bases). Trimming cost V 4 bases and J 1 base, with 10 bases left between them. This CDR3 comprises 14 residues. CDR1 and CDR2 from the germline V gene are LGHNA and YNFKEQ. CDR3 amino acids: CASSLQGINYGYTF. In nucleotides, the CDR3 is TGTGCCAGCAGCCTCCAGGGGATTAACTATGGCTACACCTTC.

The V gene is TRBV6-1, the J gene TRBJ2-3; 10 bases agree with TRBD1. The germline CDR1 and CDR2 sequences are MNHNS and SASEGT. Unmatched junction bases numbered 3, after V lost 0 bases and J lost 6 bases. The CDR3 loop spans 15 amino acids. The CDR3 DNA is TGTGCCAGCAGTGAAGCGGACAGGGGGGGCGATACGCAGTATTTT. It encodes CASSEADRGGDTQYF.

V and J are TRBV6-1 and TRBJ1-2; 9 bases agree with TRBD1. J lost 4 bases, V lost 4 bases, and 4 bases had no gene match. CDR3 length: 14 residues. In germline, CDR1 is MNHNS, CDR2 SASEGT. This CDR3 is CASSVQGALYGYTF. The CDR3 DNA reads TGTGCCAGCAGTGTACAGGGGGCCCTCTATGGCTACACCTTC.

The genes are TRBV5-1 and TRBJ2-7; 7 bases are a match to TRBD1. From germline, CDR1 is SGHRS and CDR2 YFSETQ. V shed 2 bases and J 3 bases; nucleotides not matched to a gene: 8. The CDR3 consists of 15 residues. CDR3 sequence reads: CASSFGDSPVYEQYF. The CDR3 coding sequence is TGCGCCAGCAGCTTTGGGGACAGCCCAGTCTACGAGCAGTACTTC.

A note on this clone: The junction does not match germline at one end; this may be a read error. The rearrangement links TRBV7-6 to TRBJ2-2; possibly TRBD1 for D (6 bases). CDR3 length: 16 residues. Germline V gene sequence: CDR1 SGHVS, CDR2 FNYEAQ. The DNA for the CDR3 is TGTGCCAGCACCTTAAGGGGACACTCGAACACCGGGGAGCTGTTTTTT. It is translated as CASTLRGHSNTGELFF.

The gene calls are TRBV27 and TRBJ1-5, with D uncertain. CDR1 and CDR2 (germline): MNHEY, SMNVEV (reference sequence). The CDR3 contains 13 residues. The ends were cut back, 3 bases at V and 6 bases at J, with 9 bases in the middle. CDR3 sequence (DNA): TGTGCCAGCAGTTTGGCGGTCCTTCAGCCCCAGCATTTT. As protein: CASSLAVLQPQHF.

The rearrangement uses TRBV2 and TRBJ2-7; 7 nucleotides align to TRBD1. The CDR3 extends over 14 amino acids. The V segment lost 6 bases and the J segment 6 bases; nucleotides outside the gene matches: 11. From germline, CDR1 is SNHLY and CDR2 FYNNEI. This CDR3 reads CASSYTLEGAEQYF. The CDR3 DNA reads TGTGCCAGCAGCTATACACTAGAGGGGGCCGAGCAGTACTTC.

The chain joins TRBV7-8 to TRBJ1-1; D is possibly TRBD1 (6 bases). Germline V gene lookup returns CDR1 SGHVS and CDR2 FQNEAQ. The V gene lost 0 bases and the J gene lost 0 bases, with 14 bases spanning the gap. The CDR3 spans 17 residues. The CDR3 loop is CASSLAHGQLMNTEAFF. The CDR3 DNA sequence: TGTGCCAGCAGCTTAGCCCACGGACAGCTAATGAACACTGAAGCTTTCTTT.

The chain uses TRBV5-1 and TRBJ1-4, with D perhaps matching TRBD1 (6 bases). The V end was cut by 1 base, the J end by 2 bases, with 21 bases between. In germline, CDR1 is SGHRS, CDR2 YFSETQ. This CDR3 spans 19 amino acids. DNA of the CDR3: TGCGCCAGCAGCTTGTACCCGTCCACAGGGAAGTGGACTAATGAAAAACTGTTTTTT. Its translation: CASSLYPSTGKWTNEKLFF.

CDR3 DNA: TGTGCCAGCAGGGACAGGGCGGCAGATACGCAGTATTTT. Translated: CASRDRAADTQYF. V usage is TRBV6-5 and J usage is TRBJ2-3, with 8 bases identical to TRBD1. Trimming cost V 6 bases and J 4 bases; bases outside gene matches: 3. Germline-derived CDR1 and CDR2 are MNHEY and SVGAGI. This CDR3 region has 13 residues.

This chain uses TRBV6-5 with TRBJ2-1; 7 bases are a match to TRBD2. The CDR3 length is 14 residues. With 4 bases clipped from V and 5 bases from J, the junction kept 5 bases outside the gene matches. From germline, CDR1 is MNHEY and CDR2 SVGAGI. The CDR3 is CASSLAGVDNEQFF. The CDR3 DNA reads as TGTGCCAGCAGTTTAGCGGGTGTTGACAATGAGCAGTTCTTC.